This T cell receptor (beta chain) was obtained from a study of blood T cell repertoires in COVID-19. About the study: Spain, Italy and the United States supplied samples that represented acute and convalescent COVID-19.

The table came from immunoSEQ multiplex PCR; TCRdb's copy has only in-frame clones and leaves some out. The table shows under 300,000 clones, with around four fifths occurring only once. Trimming removed 0 bases from V and 4 bases from J, with 4 bases in between. The CDR3 runs to 13 residues. The V gene's germline CDR1 is ENHRY and CDR2 SYGVKD. This clonotype was sampled from a woman aged 60-70 years with active or convalescent COVID-19. The sample taken for sequencing was peripheral blood. The chain joins TRBV10-3 to TRBJ2-1; no firm D call. CDR3 loop: CAISESQYNEQFF. CDR3 in DNA: TGTGCCATCAGTGAGTCCCAGTACAATGAGCAGTTCTTC.